The entry below gives a single T cell receptor (beta chain) sequence along with its context. This sample is drawn from a study of blood T cells in healthy people across ages. Germline-derived CDR1 and CDR2 are MGHRA and YSYEKL. The CDR3 extends over 18 amino acids. V was clipped by 3 bases and J by 4 bases, with 22 bases between them. With a J-beta primer mix and a sample-barcoded 5' primer, a second PCR ran 7 to 11 cycles. Per-sample output comprised a minimum of 2.5 million paired-end reads containing CDR3. One entry per CDR3 protein results from TCRdb running MiXCR on the 5' RACE reads. This table has about 1,000,000 distinct CDR3 sequences, 40% to 45% appearing once. Donors gave approximately 9.9 milliliters of peripheral blood apiece.

The source of this sequence is an older woman in good health. The chain combines TRBV4-1 with TRBJ2-1, with TRBD2 as a possible D gene (5 bases). The material sequenced was blood. The CDR3 protein is CASSQPKTRAEAYNEQFF. Here the CDR3 DNA reads TGCGCCAGCAGCCAGCCTAAGACCCGAGCGGAGGCTTACAATGAGCAGTTCTTC.